The 21 T cell receptor beta chains reported below all come from one sample, sequenced in a study of blood T cells in healthy people across ages. The use of a sample-barcoded 5' primer and a J-beta primer mix characterized a second PCR of roughly 6 to 11 cycles. TCRdb analysed the 5' RACE reads with MiXCR anew, one entry per CDR3 protein. The table records 700,000 or so distinct CDR3 sequences, about 43% of them present only once. The sequenced material came from blood. The receptor source for this set is an elderly man in good health.

The chain combines TRBV5-1 with TRBJ2-3, with a weak D call TRBD1 (6 bases). The CDR3 is made up of 15 amino acids. Germline CDR1 reads SGHRS; CDR2 reads YFSETQ. V was clipped by 4 bases and J by 5 bases, with 17 bases between them. Written as DNA, the CDR3 is TGCGCCAGCAGCACTACTGGGGGCAGGGAAGATACGCAGTATTTT. This sequence encodes CASSTTGGREDTQYF.

This rearrangement joins TRBV6-2 or TRBV6-3 to TRBJ2-5; 8 bases agree with TRBD1. Germline lookup yields CDR1 MNHEY and CDR2 SVGEGT. CDR3 size: 16 residues. V was pared by 5 bases and J by 11 bases, with 19 bases of the junction left unmatched. The CDR3 reads CASSRNHRGLFDEQYF. As DNA, the CDR3 is TGTGCCAGCAGTCGGAACCACAGGGGGTTGTTCGATGAGCAGTACTTC.

In its sample, this clonotype was seen a few times. The rearrangement links TRBV6-1 to TRBJ2-3; TRBD2 matches 11 bases. Germline V CDR1 and CDR2: MNHNS, SASEGT. This CDR3 region has 20 residues. The V gene end was trimmed by 6 bases and the J gene end by 0 bases; junction bases not matched to a gene: 17. CDR3 protein: CASSHLGLAAYISSTDTQYF. The CDR3 nucleotides read TGTGCCAGCAGCCACCTGGGACTAGCGGCGTATATTTCTAGCACAGATACGCAGTATTTT.

The chain recombines TRBV5-1 with TRBJ2-1; D remains unclear. Germline CDR1 SGHRS, CDR2 YFSETQ. The V and J ends lost 0 bases and 7 bases respectively, with 11 bases between them. The CDR3 loop spans 14 amino acids. CDR3 loop: CASSLAQVWNEQFF. For the CDR3, the DNA is TGCGCCAGCAGCTTGGCCCAGGTTTGGAATGAGCAGTTCTTC.

The chain recombines TRBV6-2 or TRBV6-3 with TRBJ1-2, with D perhaps TRBD1 (6 bases). Germline V gene sequence: CDR1 MNHEY, CDR2 SVGEGT. This CDR3 has 13 amino acids. The germline V and J ends were trimmed by 3 bases and 8 bases, with 13 bases remaining between them. CDR3 residues: CASSYLQGRGYTF. The DNA of the CDR3 is TGTGCCAGCAGTTATCTACAGGGACGGGGCTACACCTTC.

This clonotype has ten or more counts. This chain uses TRBV3-1 with TRBJ2-1; D uncertain. Germline lookup yields CDR1 LGHDT and CDR2 YNNKEL (reference sequence). Trimming shortened V by 5 bases and J by 8 bases, and 7 bases separated the two germline ends. The CDR3 totals 11 residues. In DNA form, the CDR3 reads TGTGCCAGCAGCGAGGCGTATGAGCAGTTCTTC. Encoded protein: CASSEAYEQFF.

The V gene is TRBV11-2, the J gene TRBJ2-1; TRBD2 matches at 14 bases. The CDR3 extends over 15 amino acids. With 5 bases clipped from V and 7 bases from J, the junction kept 4 bases outside the gene matches. The germline CDR1 and CDR2 sequences are SGHAT and FQNNGV. The CDR3 is CASSATSGGGNEQFF. CDR3 sequence (DNA): TGTGCCAGCAGCGCGACTAGCGGGGGGGGTAATGAGCAGTTCTTC.

This clonotype was observed once. One end of the junction varies from germline; a read error may be responsible. The chain couples TRBV27 to TRBJ2-3; no clear D gene. CDR3 length: 11 amino acids. Germline CDR1 is MNHEY and CDR2 is SMNVEV (reference sequence). In DNA form, the CDR3 reads TGTACCAGCAGTACAGCGGATACGCAGTATTTT. This translates into CTSSTADTQYF.

This chain connects TRBV6-5 to TRBJ2-5; D is perhaps TRBD1 (5 bases). The V end was cut by 4 bases, the J end by 1 base, with 10 bases between. This CDR3 spans 14 amino acids. Germline CDR1 reads MNHEY; CDR2 reads SVGAGI. CDR3 amino acids: CASSLQAFQETQYF. CDR3 DNA sequence: TGTGCCAGCAGTTTACAGGCGTTCCAAGAGACCCAGTACTTC.

This sequence joins TRBV3-1 and TRBJ2-7, with no clear D. V lost 3 bases and J 7 bases, leaving 7 bases between the germline ends. The CDR3 sequence is 11 residues long. Germline-derived CDR1 and CDR2 are LGHDT and YNNKEL (reference sequence). The CDR3 is CASSQFREQYF. The DNA of the CDR3 is TGTGCCAGCAGCCAGTTTCGGGAGCAGTACTTC.

This clonotype was recorded a few times. This chain links TRBV29-1 with TRBJ2-1; D possibly corresponds to TRBD1 (5 bases). Trimming cost V 3 bases and J 4 bases, with 10 bases left between them. Germline assignment: CDR1 SQVTM and CDR2 ANQGSEA. This CDR3 contains 13 residues. CDR3 region: CSVDAGSYNEQFF. CDR3 nucleotide sequence: TGCAGCGTTGATGCAGGGTCGTACAATGAGCAGTTCTTC.

The chain couples TRBV20-1 to TRBJ2-7, with D possibly TRBD2 on 5 matching bases. This CDR3 region has 13 residues. V dropped 1 base and J dropped 3 bases, with 10 bases sitting between them. Germline V gene data show CDR1 as DFQATT and CDR2 as SNEGSKA (reference sequence). The CDR3, as DNA: TGCAGTGCTAGAGGGCCAGGACTCTACGAGCAGTACTTC. The encoded protein is CSARGPGLYEQYF.

This clonotype was detected ten times or more. This rearrangement joins TRBV28 to TRBJ2-7, with TRBD2 identical over 7 bases. This CDR3 comprises 14 residues. Germline loops: CDR1 MDHEN, CDR2 SYDVKM. J was trimmed by 2 bases and V by 5 bases; bases with no gene match: 6. The CDR3 sequence is CASSPSGGTYEQYF. DNA for the CDR3: TGTGCCAGCAGTCCCTCGGGAGGCACCTACGAGCAGTACTTC.

The chain couples TRBV2 to TRBJ1-1; possibly TRBD1 for D (6 bases). Trimming stripped 8 bases from V and 1 base from J, with 11 bases between. The germline CDR1 and CDR2 sequences are SNHLY and FYNNEI. The CDR3 length is 13 residues. Written as DNA, the CDR3 is TGTGCCAGCTACGTGACAGGGAACACTGAAGCTTTCTTT. It is translated as CASYVTGNTEAFF.

This chain uses TRBV29-1 with TRBJ2-5, with 14 bases lining up with TRBD2. This CDR3 region has 15 residues. J gave up 5 bases and V 3 bases, and 5 bases lay outside the gene matches. Germline V gene lookup returns CDR1 SQVTM and CDR2 ANQGSEA. CDR3 DNA: TGCAGCGTTGAGGGGACTAGCGGGGGTGGCGAGACCCAGTACTTC. It encodes CSVEGTSGGGETQYF.

This clonotype was detected only a few times. This chain links TRBV7-9 with TRBJ2-7; 7 nucleotides align to TRBD1. The CDR3 is 13 amino acids. The junction had 6 bases not matched to a gene; V was cut back by 7 bases and J by 3 bases. CDR1 is SEHNR, CDR2 FQNEAQ, per germline (reference sequence). CDR3: CASNKAGGYEQYF. In DNA form, the CDR3 reads TGTGCCAGCAACAAGGCAGGGGGCTACGAGCAGTACTTC.

This sequence joins TRBV28 and TRBJ1-2; 8 nucleotides match TRBD1. This CDR3 contains 14 residues. Germline CDR1 is MDHEN and CDR2 is SYDVKM. After removal of 7 bases from V and 8 bases from J, the junction contained 12 bases not matched to a gene. Written as DNA, the CDR3 is TGTGCCAGCACCCAGGGGGCGGTCCCCGAGGGCTACACCTTC. Protein: CASTQGAVPEGYTF.

In its sample, this clonotype was seen a few times. The chain recombines TRBV30 with TRBJ1-4; D gene ambiguous. CDR3 length equals 14 residues. Trimming cost V 0 bases and J 8 bases, with 13 bases left between them. Germline CDR1 and CDR2: GTSNPN and SVGIG (reference sequence). DNA for the CDR3: TGTGCCTGGAGTGTTTCCGGTTTAAGGGAAAAACTGTTTTTT. This translates into CAWSVSGLREKLFF.

The chain recombines TRBV20-1 with TRBJ2-7; D is possibly TRBD2 (6 bases). The length of the CDR3 is 15 residues. Germline V gene data show CDR1 as DFQATT and CDR2 as SNEGSKA (reference sequence). Trimming took off 6 bases at V and 1 base at J, with 19 bases between the two ends. In DNA form, the CDR3 reads TGCAGTGCCGCGAAGACGGGAGAAGCATCCTACGAGCAGTACTTC. Translating gives CSAAKTGEASYEQYF.

Comments on this clonotype: At one of its ends the junction is not consistent with the germline gene, which may arise from a read error. The chain has TRBV4-3 and TRBJ1-5; tentative D call: TRBD1 (5 bases). Germline CDR1 is LGHNA and CDR2 is YSLEER. CDR3 length: 15 amino acids. The CDR3 DNA reads as TGCGCCAGCGGCCAAGGGGTCCTGGGCAATCAGCCCCAGCATTTT. Translation: CASGQGVLGNQPQHF.

The V and J genes are TRBV6-2 or TRBV6-3 and TRBJ2-1; D remains ambiguous. This CDR3 region has 18 residues. Germline CDR1 MNHEY, CDR2 SVGEGT. V dropped 2 bases and J dropped 13 bases, with 30 bases sitting between them. The CDR3 nucleotides read TGTGCCAGCAGTTACCGCCCTGACGGCTCGTTCAAGGAAGAGACCCAGTTCTTC. This sequence encodes CASSYRPDGSFKEETQFF.